This entry features one T cell receptor beta chain sequence. TCRdb reprocessed the RT-PCR reads via MiXCR and lists one record per CDR3 protein. The table has about 650,000 distinct CDR3 sequences, roughly 15% seen once. Per germline, CDR1 SNHLY and CDR2 FYNNEI. The CDR3 contains 14 residues. The V segment lost 7 bases and the J segment 4 bases; nucleotides outside the gene matches: 6. This record comes from a study of response to subunit inactivated influenza vaccine. This material consisted of PBMCs from blood, taken around two weeks before vaccination. This TCR derives from a man aged 50-60 years who received an inactivated influenza vaccine. This chain uses TRBV2 with TRBJ1-2, with 10 bases that match TRBD1. The CDR3 DNA follows: TGTGCCAGCACCCGGACAGGGGGAAGCTATGGCTACACCTTC. Translated, it gives CASTRTGGSYGYTF. The whole variable domain, filled in from reference TRBV2 and TRBJ1-2, reads EPEVTQTPSHQVTQMGQEVILRCVPISNHLYFYWYRQILGQKVEFLVSFYNNEISEKSEIFDDQFSVERPDGSNFTLKIRSTKLEDSAMYFCASTRTGGSYGYTFGSGTRLTVV.